This TCR beta chain originates from a study of cytomegalovirus exposure and HLA in healthy donors. Overall study results and limits: Reportedly, diagnosis of cytomegalovirus status by the classifier showed high specificity and sensitivity. It has been reported that TCR beta sequences accurately predicted the HLA-A and HLA-B alleles of most subjects.

The CDR3 runs to 18 residues. Germline CDR1 reads SGHTS; CDR2 reads YDEGEE. The germline V and J ends were trimmed by 4 bases and 4 bases, with 21 bases remaining between them. This PCR relied on a set of 60 Vbeta primers and 13 Jbeta primers. The protocol was immunoSEQ multiplex PCR, while the TCRdb copy is restricted to in-frame clones and leaves out a portion. This table has roughly 120,000 clones, 70% to 80% appearing once. As regards this clone: The antigen is not known. The same CDR3 also results from other DNA sequences found in this sample.

Sequencing was done on a sample of PBMCs. The chain carries TRBV5-8 and TRBJ1-6, with unresolved D. The TCR sequence derives from a woman in her 40s in good health and CMV-seropositive. The CDR3 loop is CASSLPPFHEAYNSPLHF. DNA of the CDR3: TGTGCCAGCAGCCTCCCACCTTTCCATGAAGCTTATAATTCACCCCTCCACTTT.